The T cell receptor beta chain described here comes from a study of cytomegalovirus exposure and HLA in healthy donors. Study context: The roughly 110 validation repertoires were produced on the same platform as the roughly 660 repertoires of the first cohort. This was reported in a later analysis. Regarding the study as a whole: It was approximately 150 TCR beta chains that were listed as cytomegalovirus-associated. Rare TCR sequences dominated, though some public TCRs recurred in many donors.

The protocol was immunoSEQ multiplex PCR, while the TCRdb copy is restricted to in-frame clones and leaves out a portion. Among more than 55,000 clones, 90% to 97% were seen once, and the ten largest hold approximately 0.9%. The donors were in the approximately 120-subject validation cohort; that cohort was separate from the approximately 700-subject first cohort. Germline values: CDR1 SGHNT, CDR2 YYREEE (reference sequence). V shed 0 bases, J shed 3 bases, and the junction held 4 bases outside the gene matches. CDR3 size: 16 residues. Details on this clone: What it binds is not known.

The sequence came from a man younger than 30 in good health and CMV-seronegative. Sequences were obtained from PBMCs. The chain joins TRBV5-4 to TRBJ2-1; 9 bases are shared with TRBD1. The CDR3 DNA sequence: TGTGCCAGCAGCTTGGAGGACAGGGGATTCTACAATGAGCAGTTCTTC. As protein: CASSLEDRGFYNEQFF.